The 5 T cell receptor beta chains in this list originate from one sample, sequenced in a study of control samples from healthy donors and cancer patients. Some clones are missing from TCRdb's copy, which holds only in-frame ones; the method was immunoSEQ multiplex PCR. The table lists about 86,000 clones, around 94% of them singletons. Material: blood. These TCRs come from a woman under 30 in good health.

The V gene is TRBV29-1, the J gene TRBJ1-2; TRBD1 aligns across 9 bases. V trimming: 4 bases; J trimming: 3 bases; junction bases outside the gene matches: 12. Germline values: CDR1 SQVTM, CDR2 ANQGSEA. The CDR3 has 16 amino acids. Written as DNA, the CDR3 is TGCAGCGTTGTGGGGCTACACAGGGGGCTCGACTATGGCTACACCTTC. It is translated as CSVVGLHRGLDYGYTF.

V usage is TRBV4-3 and J usage is TRBJ1-3; TRBD1 might be the D (6 bases). V was trimmed by 1 base and J by 1 base, leaving 17 bases between them. The CDR3 totals 18 residues. Looked up from germline, CDR1 is LGHNA and CDR2 is YSLEER. The CDR3 sequence is CASSQGARPGASGNTIYF. In DNA form, the CDR3 reads TGCGCCAGCAGCCAAGGGGCCCGTCCGGGGGCGTCTGGAAACACCATATATTTT.

The chain joins TRBV7-9 to TRBJ2-2, with 10 nucleotides matching TRBD1. V was clipped by 5 bases and J by 4 bases; unmatched bases: 13. Per germline, CDR1 SEHNR and CDR2 FQNEAQ (reference sequence). The CDR3 runs 18 residues. This CDR3 reads CASSTTAPGQGSTGELFF. DNA of the CDR3: TGTGCCAGCAGCACCACCGCTCCGGGACAGGGGTCCACCGGGGAGCTGTTTTTT.

This sequence joins TRBV21-1 and TRBJ2-7; TRBD1 is the table's D call and was not checked against the DNA. TRBV21-1 constitutes a pseudogene. This CDR3 is 12 amino acids long. The CDR3 DNA reads as TGTGCCACCTGGGACAGCCCTCCGGAGCAGTACTTC. This codes for CATWDSPPEQYF.

The gene calls are TRBV5-1 and TRBJ1-6; TRBD1 matches at 7 bases. The CDR3 is 16 amino acids. V was pared by 4 bases and J by 6 bases, with 10 bases of the junction left unmatched. Germline V CDR1 and CDR2: SGHRS, YFSETQ. The CDR3 reads CASSGTTGASNSPLHF. The CDR3, as DNA: TGCGCCAGCAGCGGGACTACAGGGGCGAGTAATTCACCCCTCCACTTT.